This T cell receptor beta chain was recorded in a study of blood T cell repertoires in COVID-19. Background on the study: Samples taken during acute and convalescent COVID-19 were collected in the United States, Italy and Spain. PBMCs, B-cell-depleted T cells, or T cells provided the cDNA or gDNA that made up the material.

Under the authors' procedure: Researchers report that nucleated cell counts were estimated from reference gene primer amplification. Clones were sequenced by immunoSEQ multiplex PCR, and TCRdb holds only the in-frame ones, with some missing. Clone size and the V and J calls come from that table; the DNA yielded D and trimming. The sample lists around 67,000 clones; 85% to 90% were seen once. The sequenced material came from peripheral blood. This TCR derives from a woman older than 75 with active or convalescent COVID-19.

In DNA form, the CDR3 reads TGTGCCAGCAGCCAAGATGGGACTAGCGGGCCCAATGAGCAGTTCTTC. Translation gives CASSQDGTSGPNEQFF. This chain uses TRBV4-2 with TRBJ2-1; TRBD2 aligns across 12 bases. Germline V CDR1 and CDR2: LGHNA, YNFKEQ. The CDR3 runs 16 residues. The ends lost 0 bases at V and 6 bases at J; junction bases unmatched: 3.